These T cell receptor beta chains were read from a single sample in a study of neurological immune-mediated disorders. One entry per CDR3 protein, called by TCRdb with MiXCR from the 5' RACE reads. The table has some 80,000 distinct CDR3 sequences, 3.5% to 5.5% seen once. Input material: PBMCs. The receptors were sampled from a woman aged 60-75 years with multiple sclerosis. The CDR3 runs from the conserved cysteine through the conserved F or W. D genes are given only for firm matches. Clone size is not always given. Where it is, it says once, few, many or a class for expanded clones.

size: many
J: TRBJ1-5
V: TRBV4-1
D: .
DNA: TGCGCCAGCAGCCAAAGACCAATTCAGCCCCAGCATTTT
CDR3: CASSQRPIQPQHF

size: many
J: TRBJ1-5
V: TRBV28
D: .
DNA: TGTGCCAGCAGTCAGGGGCATAGCAATCAGCCCCAGCATTTT
CDR3: CASSQGHSNQPQHF

size: many
J: TRBJ2-3
V: TRBV7-2
D: TRBD2
DNA: TGTGCCAGCAGCTTAGGGCTAGGCGGGGGGGCAGATACGCAGTATTTT
CDR3: CASSLGLGGGADTQYF

size: many
J: TRBJ1-1
V: TRBV7-2
D: .
DNA: TGTGCCAGCGGGGGGGCCTGGATGAACACTGAAGCTTTCTTT
CDR3: CASGGAWMNTEAFF

size: many
J: TRBJ1-6
V: TRBV5-4
D: .
DNA: TGTGCCAGCAGCTTGGGGGGCGGACAGAATTCACCCCTCCACTTT
CDR3: CASSLGGGQNSPLHF

size: many
J: TRBJ1-2
V: TRBV12-3/TRBV12-4
D: .
DNA: TGTGCCAGCAGTTCGGACACAACACTCTATGGCTACACCTTC
CDR3: CASSSDTTLYGYTF

size: .
J: TRBJ2-2
V: TRBV5-1
D: TRBD1
DNA: TGCGCCAGCAGCTCCCCGGGACAGAACATCGGGGAGCTGTGTTTT
CDR3: CASSSPGQNIGELCF

size: many
J: TRBJ1-1
V: TRBV7-8
D: .
DNA: TGTGCCAGCAGCCCTCGTCGGGTTTTGAACACTGAAGCTTTCTTT
CDR3: CASSPRRVLNTEAFF

size: many
J: TRBJ2-7
V: TRBV7-9
D: .
DNA: TGTGCCAGCAGAAAAGGGTATTCGGACGAGCAGTACTTC
CDR3: CASRKGYSDEQYF

size: many
J: TRBJ2-3
V: TRBV6-5
D: .
DNA: TGTGCCAGCAGTACAGTAGACTCCCGCACAGATACGCAGTATTTT
CDR3: CASSTVDSRTDTQYF

size: many
J: TRBJ2-1
V: TRBV2
D: .
DNA: TGTGCCAGCTATGCAGGGACATACAATGAGCAGTTCTTC
CDR3: CASYAGTYNEQFF

size: many
J: TRBJ1-2
V: TRBV5-1
D: .
DNA: TGCGCCAGCAGCCCCGGGGTCCACTATGGCTACACCTTC
CDR3: CASSPGVHYGYTF

size: many
J: TRBJ1-6
V: TRBV3-1
D: .
DNA: TGTGCCAGCAGCCAGCAAATTCCACCCCTCCACTTT
CDR3: CASSQQIPPLHF

size: many
J: TRBJ2-1
V: TRBV7-9
D: .
DNA: TGTGCCAGCAGCTTAGATCATCGGTCTTACAATGAGCAGTTCTTC
CDR3: CASSLDHRSYNEQFF

size: many
J: TRBJ2-5
V: TRBV5-1
D: .
DNA: TGCGCCAGCAGCTTGGGACTGACTAGTGGGGAGACCCAGTACTTC
CDR3: CASSLGLTSGETQYF

size: many
J: TRBJ2-1
V: TRBV29-1
D: TRBD1
DNA: TGCAGCGTGGGACAGGGGGCCTATGAGCAGTTCTTC
CDR3: CSVGQGAYEQFF

size: many
J: TRBJ2-2
V: TRBV20-1
D: TRBD1
DNA: TGCAGTGCTCACGACAGGGCGAACACCGGGGAGCTGTTTTTT
CDR3: CSAHDRANTGELFF

size: many
J: TRBJ2-3
V: TRBV20-1
D: TRBD2
DNA: TGCAGTGCTAGCGGTGGGAGCGGGGGAGGCACAGATACGCAGTATTTT
CDR3: CSASGGSGGGTDTQYF

size: many
J: TRBJ2-5
V: TRBV24-1
D: .
DNA: TGTGCCACCAGTGGGGGGTCGGCACTGCAAGAGACCCAGTACTTC
CDR3: CATSGGSALQETQYF

size: many
J: TRBJ1-6
V: TRBV6-5
D: TRBD1
DNA: TGTGCCAGCAGTTCCGGGACAGGGAATTCACCCCTCCACTTT
CDR3: CASSSGTGNSPLHF

size: many
J: TRBJ2-1
V: TRBV2
D: .
DNA: TGTGCCAGCACCCTAGGGGACTACAATGAGCAGTTCTTC
CDR3: CASTLGDYNEQFF

size: many
J: TRBJ1-2
V: TRBV11-2
D: .
DNA: TGTGCCAGCAGCTTAGTGGCAGGGTTTGCCTATGGCTACACCTTC
CDR3: CASSLVAGFAYGYTF

size: many
J: TRBJ2-3
V: TRBV29-1
D: .
DNA: TGCAGCGTTGAACTTAGGGGGACTAGCACAGATACGCAGTATTTT
CDR3: CSVELRGTSTDTQYF

size: many
J: TRBJ2-1
V: TRBV5-1
D: .
DNA: TGCGCCAGCAGCGTAGATCCGAGCTCCTACAATGAGCAGTTCTTC
CDR3: CASSVDPSSYNEQFF

size: many
J: TRBJ2-3
V: TRBV20-1
D: TRBD2
DNA: TGCAGTGCTAGATCGGGACTAGCGGGGAAGGCAGATACGCAGTATTTT
CDR3: CSARSGLAGKADTQYF

size: .
J: TRBJ2-7
V: TRBV7-9
D: .
DNA: TGTGCCAGCAGCTTAGCGCAGGGTATAAGGTCAAGAGGCTACGAGCAGTACTTC
CDR3: CASSLAQGIRSRGYEQYF

size: many
J: TRBJ2-1
V: TRBV6-2/TRBV6-3
D: TRBD2
DNA: TGTGCCAGCAGGGGAGCGGGGGGATACAATGAGCAGTTCTTC
CDR3: CASRGAGGYNEQFF

size: many
J: TRBJ2-4
V: TRBV5-1
D: .
DNA: TGCGCCAGCAGCTTCGGGACTGTAGCCAAAAACATTCAGTACTTC
CDR3: CASSFGTVAKNIQYF

size: many
J: TRBJ2-1
V: TRBV9
D: .
DNA: TGTGCCAGCAGCGTGGCGGTAAACAATGAGCAGTTCTTC
CDR3: CASSVAVNNEQFF

size: .
J: TRBJ2-3
V: TRBV6-5
D: TRBD2
DNA: TGTGCCAGCAGTTACCTAGCGGGGGCACGCACAGATACGCAGTATTTT
CDR3: CASSYLAGARTDTQYF

size: many
J: TRBJ1-6
V: TRBV3-1
D: TRBD1
DNA: TGTGCCAGCAGCCAAGGGCAGGGGGTTTCACCCCTCCACTTT
CDR3: CASSQGQGVSPLHF

size: many
J: TRBJ2-7
V: TRBV3-1
D: TRBD1
DNA: TGTGCCAGCAGCCCTAGACAGGGAAGCTACGAGCAGTACTTC
CDR3: CASSPRQGSYEQYF

size: many
J: TRBJ1-2
V: TRBV5-1
D: .
DNA: TGCGCCAGCAGCCCGGAGGGTAACACTAACTATGGCTACACCTTC
CDR3: CASSPEGNTNYGYTF

size: many
J: TRBJ1-2
V: TRBV3-1
D: .
DNA: TGTGCCAGCAGCCAGAGACAGGAACTAGGCGGCTACACCTTC
CDR3: CASSQRQELGGYTF

size: many
J: TRBJ2-2
V: TRBV5-1
D: TRBD1
DNA: TGCGCCAGCTCCGACAGGGCAAACACCGGGGAGCTGTTTTTT
CDR3: CASSDRANTGELFF

size: many
J: TRBJ2-1
V: TRBV7-6
D: TRBD2
DNA: TGTGCCAGCAGCTTAGTTACTAGCGGGGGGGCCAATGCCTTAAATGAGCAGTTCTTC
CDR3: CASSLVTSGGANALNEQFF

size: many
J: TRBJ2-3
V: TRBV20-1
D: TRBD2
DNA: TGCAGTGCTAGAGATCCCAGTTCTAGCGGGGGGTGGTATTTT
CDR3: CSARDPSSSGGWYF

size: many
J: TRBJ2-7
V: TRBV5-8
D: .
DNA: TGTGCCAGCAGCTTGGGAGGGACCTACGAGCAGTACTTC
CDR3: CASSLGGTYEQYF

size: many
J: TRBJ2-5
V: TRBV7-7
D: TRBD1
DNA: TGTGCTAGCAGCCAGGGACAGGGAACCCAAGAGACCCAGTACTTC
CDR3: CASSQGQGTQETQYF

size: many
J: TRBJ1-2
V: TRBV11-2
D: TRBD1
DNA: TGTGCCAGCAGCAAAAGGGGGCTCGGCTACACCTTC
CDR3: CASSKRGLGYTF